This T cell receptor (beta chain) comes out of a study of long-term antiretroviral therapy in people with HIV. The study, taken as a whole, reports: Clonotypes expanded prior to ART showed repertoire dominance at all sampled time points.

This clone occurred a few times. Its antigen remains unknown. Survey level was the resolution at which the v3.0 immunoSEQ assay ran. Sequencing was performed with immunoSEQ multiplex PCR; in TCRdb, only in-frame clones are kept and a portion is missing. The sample carries some 48,000 clones, under 90% recorded once. The V gene's germline CDR1 is SGHAT and CDR2 FQNNGV. The V gene lost 6 bases and the J gene lost 4 bases, with 19 bases spanning the gap. CDR3 size: 16 residues. The sequencing here drew on unsorted PBMCs, taken 0.8 years after starting antiretroviral therapy. The TCR originated in a woman younger than 30 with HIV. The J gene is TRBJ2-1, the V gene TRBV11-2, with a tentative D call TRBD2 (6 bases). The CDR3 protein is CASRRSLGLAYNEQFF. The CDR3 nucleotides are TGTGCCAGCAGACGGTCACTGGGACTGGCTTACAATGAGCAGTTCTTC.